This T cell receptor beta chain was found in a study of graft-versus-host responses after intestinal transplantation. Study-level background: Isolated intestinal, liver-intestinal, or multivisceral transplants had been given to the recipients. Among the recipients, all got anti-thymocyte globulin induction and then tacrolimus and steroids for 3 to 4 years. Study conclusions and caveats: Within allografts, high graft-versus-host to host-versus-graft clonal ratios were seen among patients with graft-donor T cell macrochimerism.

The ends were cut back, 0 bases at V and 0 bases at J, with 10 bases in the middle. The germline CDR1 and CDR2 sequences are SNHLY and FYNNEI. This CDR3 is built from 16 residues. The method was immunoSEQ multiplex PCR; TCRdb's version includes in-frame clones alone and lacks a portion of them. The repertoire holds 96,000 or so clones, with about 93% as singletons. A word on this clone: Its antigen is still unknown.

This chain uses TRBV2 with TRBJ2-3; D remains ambiguous. The clonotype was recovered from a human donor who received an intestinal transplant. The sample here was unstimulated CD4+ T cells sorted from spleen or lymph node cells, taken before intestinal transplant. The CDR3 sequence is CASSEALWRSTDTQYF. The CDR3 nucleotides are TGTGCCAGCAGTGAAGCGCTTTGGCGGAGCACAGATACGCAGTATTTT. The full variable domain, its missing parts supplied by reference TRBV2 and TRBJ2-3, is EPEVTQTPSHQVTQMGQEVILRCVPISNHLYFYWYRQILGQKVEFLVSFYNNEISEKSEIFDDQFSVERPDGSNFTLKIRSTKLEDSAMYFCASSEALWRSTDTQYFGPGTRLTVL.